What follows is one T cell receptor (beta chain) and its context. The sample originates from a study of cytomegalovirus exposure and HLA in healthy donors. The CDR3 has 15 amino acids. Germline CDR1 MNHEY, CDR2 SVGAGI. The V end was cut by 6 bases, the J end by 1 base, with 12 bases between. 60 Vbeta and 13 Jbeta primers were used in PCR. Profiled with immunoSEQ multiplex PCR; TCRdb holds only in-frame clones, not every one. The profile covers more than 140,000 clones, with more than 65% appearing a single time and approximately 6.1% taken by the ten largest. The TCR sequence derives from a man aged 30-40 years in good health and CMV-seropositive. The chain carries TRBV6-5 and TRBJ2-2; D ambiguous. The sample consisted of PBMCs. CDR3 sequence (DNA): TGTGCCAGCAGCCCAGCCTCGGGGAACACCGGGGAGCTGTTTTTT. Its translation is CASSPASGNTGELFF.